The clone carrying this T cell receptor (beta chain) was counted only a few times. This record belongs to a study of shared clonotypes between healthy human individuals. Unmatched junction bases numbered 5, after V lost 5 bases and J lost 7 bases. Germline V lookup: CDR1 SGHAT, CDR2 FQNNGV. The length of the CDR3 is 12 residues. The data were produced by immunoSEQ multiplex PCR, yet TCRdb's version contains in-frame clones alone and is incomplete. Among 850,000 to 1,100,000 clones listed, approximately 80% were seen once. Input material: memory CD4+ T cells from PBMCs. Subset indicated: CD45RA-negative fraction. J is TRBJ2-7 and V is TRBV11-2; TRBD1 matches at 7 bases. This TCR was recovered from a young man in good health. Some clones in this sample may be carry-over from other donors' samples. The CDR3 region has the DNA TGTGCCAGCAGCACCACGGACAGGGAGCAGTACTTC. This sequence encodes CASSTTDREQYF.